The entry below gives a single T cell receptor beta chain sequence along with its context. Its antigen has not been determined. Library preparation employed 5' RACE. Each TCR library was prepared from about 4,000 ng of total RNA. For each sample, cDNA was synthesized in eight separate reactions using SMARTScribe reverse transcriptase. During cDNA synthesis, template switching was used to introduce unique molecular identifiers that contained a 6-nucleotide sample barcode. Amplification of TCRalpha and TCRbeta cDNA involved two nested PCRs of about 15 and 9 cycles, and each PCR was followed by bead purification. Before amplification, the cDNA was treated with uracil DNA-glycosylase and purified using the QIAquick PCR purification kit. The second PCR added Illumina TruSeq-compatible adapters along with sample-specific barcodes. TapeStation and Qubit were used to check library quality and concentration, and roughly 4.8 ng of each library went into the pool. Pooled libraries were sequenced on an Illumina HiSeq2500 single-index Rapid Run with 2 x 100 bp reads and custom sequencing primers. The authors' analysis ran thus. PCR and sequencing errors were corrected by UMI-based consensus assembly using MiGEC version 1.2.6. MiXCR version 2.1.1 was used to carry out V(D)J alignment, clonotype assembly and CDR3 extraction. To normalise gene usage, clonotype sharing and MAIT/NKT TCR abundance, the analysis used the top 1000, 10 000 and 20 000 clonotypes per sample. After downsampling to 27 000 UMIs, diversity was calculated as the inverse Simpson index using the vegan R package. Paired Mann-Whitney U tests were applied to discordant twin pairs, and Benjamini-Hochberg correction was used for multiple testing. Once TCRdb had reprocessed the reads, it stored one entry per CDR3 protein sequence and supplied no DNA. TCRdb, rather than the study authors, made the V and J calls. The table for this sample lists around 380,000 distinct CDR3 sequences. Clones ranked in the top ten supply 2% to 2.5% of the sample.

This specimen comes from a study of monozygotic twins with inflammatory bowel disease (dated by TCRdb to the late 2010s). Turning to the overall study: The complete study included about 28 monozygotic twin pairs: 19 IBD-discordant Danish pairs and nine German pairs, of which four were IBD-concordant and five were IBD-discordant. Each individual had, on average, about 151 000 unique TCRalpha sequences and 181 000 unique TCRbeta sequences available for analysis. The search for disease-associated traits relied mainly on comparing IBD patients with their genetically identical healthy co-twins within discordant pairs.

The full study reports these points: Distinction between different T cell subtypes could not be achieved in the analysis. Repertoire similarity did not differ between concordant and discordant twins, possibly due to limited statistical power. The results gave no support for a single strong signal or clonotype linked to IBD. Differing immunosuppressive treatments among patients may have added background noise and inter-individual variability to the repertoires. IBD patients shared fewer clonotypes with other individuals than healthy twins did, most markedly in patients showing signs of disease activity. TCRbeta repertoire diversity, by inverse Simpson index, was decreased in IBD patients compared with their healthy co-twins.

From each donor, an approximately 2.4 ml peripheral blood sample was collected into PAXgene tubes and kept at -80 degrees C. Total RNA was isolated from whole blood with the PAXgene blood miRNA kit on an automated QIAcube, without T cell sorting. Peripheral blood from monozygotic twin pairs, either concordant or discordant for inflammatory bowel disease, underwent deep TCRalpha and TCRbeta repertoire profiling that used unique molecular barcoding. Smoking habits were recorded for all twin pairs, and each individual was classified as a current, former or never smoker. CDR1 and CDR2 are read off the germline V gene (reference sequence) as SEHNR and FQNEAQ. The CDR3, from cysteine to phenylalanine, totals 11 residues. Only the protein is available.

Input material: blood. This receptor chain uses TRBV7-9 and TRBJ1-1; TCRdb outputs TRBD1, but without DNA this stays unchecked. The TCR sequence derives from a human donor with ulcerative colitis or Crohn's disease, or a healthy co-twin of an affected twin (not recorded which). The CDR3 reads as follows: CASSRGGVAFF.